This record looks at one T cell receptor beta chain sequence and its context. What it recognizes is unknown. Uncontrolled infections, pregnancy, lactation or other autoimmune diseases led to patient exclusion. Orbital computed tomography and thyroid ultrasound, along with TRAb, serum thyroxine and clinical symptoms, underpinned diagnosis. The data are from a study of Graves' ophthalmopathy and Graves' hyperthyroidism. Amplified material comprised TCR beta CDR3 regions derived from RNA transcripts. The authors performed first-round RT-PCR with HTBI primers and then a second-round multiplex PCR. Each CDR3 protein is one row after TCRdb ran MiXCR on the multiplex PCR reads. The table has roughly 13,000 distinct CDR3 sequences, roughly 45% seen once. Findings of the study overall: The majority of expanded thyroid clonotypes above 0.001 frequency also occurred in blood.

The sample taken for sequencing was peripheral blood. The sequence came from a woman aged 25-40 years with Graves' ophthalmopathy.

CDR3 DNA sequence: TGTGCCAGCAGCTTGGCCACCGGGGAGCTGTTTTTT. This translates into CASSLATGELFF. V is TRBV11-1 and J is TRBJ2-2; D not certain. This CDR3 comprises 12 residues. Germline V gene data show CDR1 as SGHAT and CDR2 as FQDESV (reference sequence). V lost 3 bases and J lost 4, with 3 bases in between.